This note documents a single TCR beta chain sequence. Using unique molecular identifiers, the investigators prepared the TCRbeta library. One entry per CDR3 protein results from TCRdb running MiXCR on the PCR reads. The sample lists about 640,000 distinct CDR3 sequences; roughly 17% were seen once. These data are taken from a study of T-cell reconstitution after alpha-beta-depleted transplantation in children. The germline gives CDR1 MNHEY, CDR2 SVGAGI. CDR3 length: 14 residues. V lost 4 bases to trimming and J lost 9 bases, with 19 bases between them. The sample was PBMCs from the stem cell graft donor, taken from the stem cell graft. The source of this sequence is a human donor who donated a stem cell graft to a child with acute myeloid leukemia. This rearrangement joins TRBV6-5 to TRBJ2-7; D is possibly TRBD1 or TRBD2 (5 bases each). The CDR3 bases are TGTGCCAGCAGTTCACCGGGACCTTATAATGGGCAGTACTTC. Its protein is CASSSPGPYNGQYF.